This T cell receptor beta chain was captured in a study of read filtering for tumor transcriptome and immune sequencing. Whole-study context: Patients were approximately 18 male and some 13 female, mean age around 70 years, range about 47 to 80.

From around 0.4 ug of RNA, a library with molecular barcoded alpha/delta and beta/gamma adaptors was made. Via MiXCR, TCRdb re-called the reads, giving one row per CDR3 protein. This table holds approximately 150,000 distinct CDR3 sequences, about 12% found once. This clonotype was observed at least ten times. The specimen sequenced was a population of CD138-negative cells sorted from bone marrow. The origin of this receptor is a donor at least 40 years old with multiple myeloma.

CDR3 loop: CSARGLSSYNSPLHF. The CDR3 DNA reads TGCAGTGCTAGGGGTCTGAGCTCCTATAATTCACCCCTCCACTTT. The chain couples TRBV20-1 to TRBJ1-6; D ambiguous. The CDR3 sequence is 15 residues long. The V gene lost 3 bases and the J gene lost 0 bases, with 9 bases spanning the gap. Germline CDR1 DFQATT, CDR2 SNEGSKA (reference sequence).